The present entry profiles one T cell receptor (beta chain) with its context. What it binds is not known. These data belong to a study of CD8 T cells in ankylosing spondylitis. Study observations and caveats: Blood from ankylosing spondylitis patients appeared to carry a characteristic roughly eight-variant TCR beta motif. Reported data indicate significant enrichment of disease-linked clones within matched ankylosing spondylitis synovial fluid. Disease-linked clones bore a CD8+ phenotype and were relatively rare in peripheral blood.

The CDR3 covers 14 residues. In germline, CDR1 is SNHLY, CDR2 FYNNEI. The V end lost 4 bases, the J end lost 3 bases, and 9 bases lay between the germline ends. By quantitative 5'-RACE with molecular barcodes, the TCR beta libraries were made. TCRdb passed the 5' RACE reads through MiXCR, listing each CDR3 protein once. This sample yields 150,000 or so distinct CDR3 sequences, of which 18% are seen a single time; about 7.8% belongs to the top ten. The V and J genes are TRBV2 and TRBJ1-4, with TRBD1 as a possible D gene (6 bases). The sample was blood, either unsorted or a sorted T cell fraction (not recorded which). The TCR sequence derives from a male donor with ankylosing spondylitis or in good health (not recorded which). This chain's CDR3 is CASSAWTANEKLFF. The CDR3 DNA sequence: TGTGCCAGCAGTGCTTGGACAGCTAATGAAAAACTGTTTTTT.